The 13 T cell receptor beta chains below were found in one sample sequenced in a study of T cell repertoires in cytomegalovirus infection. TCRdb recomputed calls from the reads with MiXCR, one row per CDR3 protein. Among about 400,000 distinct CDR3 sequences, 18% were seen once, and the ten largest hold approximately 8%. Sequencing was done on a sample of PBMCs. The source is a human donor in good health (CMV status not recorded). Some clones in this sample may be carry-over from other donors' samples.

This clonotype was observed at least ten times. The rearrangement links TRBV12-3 or TRBV12-4 to TRBJ2-1; unclear D gene. The V gene lost 0 bases and the J gene lost 4 bases, with 4 bases spanning the gap. CDR3 length equals 13 residues. CDR3 residues: CASSLAKYNEQFF. The CDR3 bases are TGTGCCAGCAGTTTAGCCAAATACAATGAGCAGTTCTTC.

The rearrangement uses TRBV30 and TRBJ1-2; D is undetermined. The CDR3 sequence is 12 residues long. V was pared by 4 bases and J by 0 bases, with 6 bases between. Germline CDR1 GTSNPN, CDR2 SVGIG (reference sequence). The DNA for the CDR3 is TGTGCCTGGACCGAAACTAACTATGGCTACACCTTC. It codes for CAWTETNYGYTF.

This clonotype came up a few times. The V call is TRBV4-2, the J call TRBJ2-3; D unresolved. Trimming took 2 bases from V and 2 from J, leaving 14 bases between them. This CDR3 spans 16 amino acids. Germline V lookup: CDR1 LGHNA, CDR2 YNFKEQ. The CDR3 sequence is CASSQRTGRATDTQYF. In DNA, the CDR3 is TGTGCCAGCAGCCAACGGACGGGTCGAGCCACAGATACGCAGTATTTT.

This clonotype was seen a few times. The chain couples TRBV12-3 or TRBV12-4 to TRBJ1-6, with a weak D call TRBD1 (5 bases). V was pared by 8 bases and J by 10 bases, with 15 bases between. The CDR3 is 13 amino acids. CDR3 amino acids: CASGFQGDSPLHF. The CDR3, as DNA: TGTGCCAGCGGATTCCAGGGTGACTCACCCCTCCACTTT.

This sequence joins TRBV15 and TRBJ2-6; 7 positions agree with TRBD2. Germline V lookup: CDR1 LNHNV, CDR2 YYDKDF (reference sequence). The CDR3 has 18 amino acids. J was trimmed by 2 bases and V by 3 bases; bases with no gene match: 10. CDR3 region: CATSRDKGGRTGANVLTF. The CDR3 DNA reads TGTGCCACCAGCAGGGACAAGGGAGGGAGGACTGGGGCCAACGTCCTGACTTTC.

There are many counts of this clonotype. The chain couples TRBV5-5 to TRBJ1-5; D unclear. The CDR3 consists of 15 residues. With 0 bases removed from V and 3 bases from J, the gap between germline ends came to 10 bases. The germline V gene encodes CDR1 SGHKS and CDR2 YYEKEE (reference sequence). In DNA, the CDR3 is TGTGCCAGCAGCTTGGATGCAGTTCTCAATCAGCCCCAGCATTTT. Its protein is CASSLDAVLNQPQHF.

The chain has TRBV12-3 or TRBV12-4 and TRBJ2-1, with 11 bases aligning to TRBD2. The J segment lost 7 bases and the V segment lost 5 bases, leaving 7 bases of the junction unmatched. The CDR3 is 15 residues long. CDR3: CASSNPGLAVNEQFF. In DNA, the CDR3 is TGTGCCAGCAGTAATCCGGGACTAGCGGTAAATGAGCAGTTCTTC.

This clonotype has at least ten counts. The junction departs from the called germline gene at one end, perhaps through a read error. J is TRBJ1-4 and V is TRBV6-1; D uncertain. The germline CDR1 and CDR2 sequences are MNHNS and SASEGT. The CDR3 is made up of 14 amino acids. CDR3 amino acids: CASKTGATNEKLFF. The DNA for the CDR3 is TGTGCCAGCAAGACGGGAGCAACGAATGAAAAACTGTTTTTT.

This clonotype has at least ten counts. The chain carries TRBV7-9 and TRBJ2-3, with a tentative D call TRBD2 (7 bases). The length of the CDR3 is 15 residues. Trimming took off 5 bases at V and 3 bases at J, with 15 bases between the two ends. Germline V gene data show CDR1 as SEHNR and CDR2 as FQNEAQ (reference sequence). For the CDR3, the DNA is TGTGCCAGCAGCGGATGGGGGGGCCGAACAGATACGCAGTATTTT. This gives the protein CASSGWGGRTDTQYF.

The rearrangement joins TRBV6-5 to TRBJ1-1, with D unclear. V lost 7 bases and J lost 4, with 7 bases in between. CDR1 is MNHEY, CDR2 SVGAGI, per germline. The CDR3 is made up of 11 amino acids. The CDR3 here is CASITSTEAFF. For the CDR3, the DNA is TGTGCCAGCATCACGAGCACTGAAGCTTTCTTT.

This clonotype was observed many times. This rearrangement joins TRBV4-3 to TRBJ2-3; TRBD2 matches 11 bases. The ends lost 6 bases at V and 1 base at J; junction bases unmatched: 9. The CDR3 runs 17 residues. Germline lookup yields CDR1 LGHNA and CDR2 YSLEER. In DNA form, the CDR3 reads TGCGCCAGCAGACCGGTAGCGGGAGGGTTCGGCACAGATACGCAGTATTTT. Residues: CASRPVAGGFGTDTQYF.

This clonotype was recorded at least ten times. The CDR3 nucleotides read TGTGCCAGCAGCCCAAGGACTAGCGGGGGCGCGAACACCGGGGAGCTGTTTTTT. Its protein product is CASSPRTSGGANTGELFF. V gene TRBV11-2 combines with J gene TRBJ2-2; 13 bases align to TRBD2. The CDR3 loop spans 18 amino acids. Trimming took 5 bases from V and 0 from J; bases not matched to a gene: 6. Per germline, CDR1 SGHAT and CDR2 FQNNGV.

V gene TRBV4-1 combines with J gene TRBJ2-1; D is possibly TRBD2 (5 bases). This CDR3 has 14 amino acids. V lost 2 bases to trimming and J lost 6 bases, with 11 bases between them. Germline CDR1 reads MGHRA; CDR2 reads YSYEKL. The DNA of the CDR3 is TGCGCCAGCAGCCAACTCCTAGCCGTCAATGAGCAGTTCTTC. Translated, it gives CASSQLLAVNEQFF.